This is a list of T cell receptor beta chains from one sample in a study of identifying expanded T cells in peripheral blood. Sequenced by immunoSEQ multiplex PCR; TCRdb stores in-frame clones only, minus some. The sample comprises tens of thousands of clones, less than 90% of which are singletons, and about 20% rests with the top ten. Material: blood. These receptors all come from a person aged 18 to 70 in good health. Each CDR3 is given with its conserved first and last residue. The D gene is left open where the match is weak. Clone size is stated in some rows and not others, as once, few, many or a class when expanded.

d_gene: TRBD2
j_gene: TRBJ2-3
abundance: NA
v_gene: TRBV9
CDR3aa: CASSVGFPAGGTDTQYF

d_gene: NA
j_gene: TRBJ2-3
abundance: NA
v_gene: TRBV5-1
CDR3aa: CASSSANADTQYF

d_gene: TRBD1
j_gene: TRBJ1-2
abundance: NA
v_gene: TRBV14
CDR3aa: CASSQGGSGTVGYTF

d_gene: TRBD2
j_gene: TRBJ2-7
abundance: NA
v_gene: TRBV30
CDR3aa: CAWSATGTSGGEQYF

d_gene: NA
j_gene: TRBJ2-2
abundance: NA
v_gene: TRBV9
CDR3aa: CASRTERGTGELFF

d_gene: NA
j_gene: TRBJ2-7
abundance: once
v_gene: TRBV6-1
CDR3aa: CASSESFYEQYF

d_gene: TRBD2
j_gene: TRBJ2-1
abundance: once
v_gene: TRBV4-3
CDR3aa: CASSQGSIAGGPWNEQFF

d_gene: NA
j_gene: TRBJ2-1
abundance: NA
v_gene: TRBV19
CDR3aa: CASIQGPGYNEQFF

d_gene: TRBD2
j_gene: TRBJ2-5
abundance: NA
v_gene: TRBV11-2
CDR3aa: CASSLVLAGGQETQYF

d_gene: TRBD1
j_gene: TRBJ2-2
abundance: NA
v_gene: TRBV6-1
CDR3aa: CALRATGVTGELFF

d_gene: NA
j_gene: TRBJ1-1
abundance: NA
v_gene: TRBV19
CDR3aa: CASSMTVGMNTEAFF

d_gene: NA
j_gene: TRBJ1-1
abundance: NA
v_gene: TRBV6-1
CDR3aa: CASGTGGEYTEAFF

d_gene: NA
j_gene: TRBJ2-1
abundance: NA
v_gene: TRBV6-5
CDR3aa: CASNKVDEQFF

d_gene: NA
j_gene: TRBJ2-7
abundance: NA
v_gene: TRBV5-5
CDR3aa: CASSLGGYEQYF

d_gene: TRBD2
j_gene: TRBJ2-2
abundance: NA
v_gene: TRBV18
CDR3aa: CASSPTGGANTGELFF

d_gene: TRBD1
j_gene: TRBJ2-7
abundance: NA
v_gene: TRBV6-6
CDR3aa: CASSDDRGNSYEQYF

d_gene: NA
j_gene: TRBJ2-3
abundance: NA
v_gene: TRBV7-3
CDR3aa: CASSSGGSDTQYF

d_gene: TRBD2
j_gene: TRBJ2-3
abundance: NA
v_gene: TRBV5-4
CDR3aa: CASSSISGRDWVTDTQYF

d_gene: TRBD1
j_gene: TRBJ1-4
abundance: NA
v_gene: TRBV9
CDR3aa: CASSTRQGTNEKLFF

d_gene: NA
j_gene: TRBJ1-1
abundance: NA
v_gene: TRBV2
CDR3aa: CASSEGVHTEAFF

d_gene: NA
j_gene: TRBJ1-1
abundance: NA
v_gene: TRBV29-1
CDR3aa: CSGALQGFGDRTEAFF

d_gene: NA
j_gene: TRBJ2-5
abundance: NA
v_gene: TRBV11-3
CDR3aa: CASSPGVDVTETQYF

d_gene: NA
j_gene: TRBJ2-7
abundance: NA
v_gene: TRBV6-5
CDR3aa: CASRVNPSAGEQYF

d_gene: NA
j_gene: TRBJ2-5
abundance: NA
v_gene: TRBV2
CDR3aa: CASSEVETQYF

d_gene: NA
j_gene: TRBJ2-6
abundance: once
v_gene: TRBV27
CDR3aa: CASSLSGRLSGANVLTF

d_gene: NA
j_gene: TRBJ2-7
abundance: NA
v_gene: TRBV18
CDR3aa: CASSPPGIGPKYEQYF

d_gene: NA
j_gene: TRBJ2-6
abundance: NA
v_gene: TRBV27
CDR3aa: CASSSGANVLTF

d_gene: TRBD1
j_gene: TRBJ2-3
abundance: once
v_gene: TRBV14
CDR3aa: CASSQDKGASQPDTQYF

d_gene: NA
j_gene: TRBJ2-5
abundance: NA
v_gene: TRBV11-3
CDR3aa: CASSAGSFPVGETQYF

d_gene: TRBD1
j_gene: TRBJ1-1
abundance: many
v_gene: TRBV29-1
CDR3aa: CSVEDGQGNTEAFF

d_gene: TRBD1
j_gene: TRBJ1-1
abundance: NA
v_gene: TRBV27
CDR3aa: CASSLTGVPTEAFF

d_gene: TRBD1
j_gene: TRBJ2-7
abundance: NA
v_gene: TRBV5-4
CDR3aa: CASRPGQGTGEQYF

d_gene: TRBD1
j_gene: TRBJ1-4
abundance: NA
v_gene: TRBV10-3
CDR3aa: CAISRTGQPNEKLFF